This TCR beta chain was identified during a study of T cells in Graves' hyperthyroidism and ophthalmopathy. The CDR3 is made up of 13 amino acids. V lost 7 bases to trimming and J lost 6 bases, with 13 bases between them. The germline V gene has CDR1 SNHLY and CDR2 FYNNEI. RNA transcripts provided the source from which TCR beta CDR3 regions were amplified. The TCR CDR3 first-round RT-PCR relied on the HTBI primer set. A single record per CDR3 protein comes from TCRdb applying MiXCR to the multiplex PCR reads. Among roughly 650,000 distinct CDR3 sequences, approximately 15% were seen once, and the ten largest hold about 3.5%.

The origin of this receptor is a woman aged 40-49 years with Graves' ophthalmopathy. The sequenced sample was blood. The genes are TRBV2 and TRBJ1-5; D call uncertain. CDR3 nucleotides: TGTGCCAGCACAGGAGGAGACGGTCAGCCCCAGCATTTT. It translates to CASTGGDGQPQHF.